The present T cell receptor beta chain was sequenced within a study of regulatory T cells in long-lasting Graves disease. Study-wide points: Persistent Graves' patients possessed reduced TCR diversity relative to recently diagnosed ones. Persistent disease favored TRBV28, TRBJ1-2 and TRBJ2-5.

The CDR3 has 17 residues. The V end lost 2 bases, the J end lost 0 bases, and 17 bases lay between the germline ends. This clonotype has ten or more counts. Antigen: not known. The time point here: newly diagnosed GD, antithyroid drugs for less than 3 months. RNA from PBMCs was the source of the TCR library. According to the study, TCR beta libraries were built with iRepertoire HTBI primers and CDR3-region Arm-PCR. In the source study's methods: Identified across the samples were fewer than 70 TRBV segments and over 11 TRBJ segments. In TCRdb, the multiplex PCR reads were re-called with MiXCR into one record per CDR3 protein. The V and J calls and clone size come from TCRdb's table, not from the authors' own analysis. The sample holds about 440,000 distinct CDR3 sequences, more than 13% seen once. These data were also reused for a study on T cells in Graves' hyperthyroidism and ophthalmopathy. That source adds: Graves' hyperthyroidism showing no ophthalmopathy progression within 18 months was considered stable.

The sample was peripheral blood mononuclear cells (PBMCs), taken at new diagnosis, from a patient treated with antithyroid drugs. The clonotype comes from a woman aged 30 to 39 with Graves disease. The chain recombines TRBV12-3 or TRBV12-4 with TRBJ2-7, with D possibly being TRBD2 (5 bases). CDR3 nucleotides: TGTGCCAGCAGTTTAATGGACTGGAGAGAAGGCTCCTACGAGCAGTACTTC. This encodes CASSLMDWREGSYEQYF.